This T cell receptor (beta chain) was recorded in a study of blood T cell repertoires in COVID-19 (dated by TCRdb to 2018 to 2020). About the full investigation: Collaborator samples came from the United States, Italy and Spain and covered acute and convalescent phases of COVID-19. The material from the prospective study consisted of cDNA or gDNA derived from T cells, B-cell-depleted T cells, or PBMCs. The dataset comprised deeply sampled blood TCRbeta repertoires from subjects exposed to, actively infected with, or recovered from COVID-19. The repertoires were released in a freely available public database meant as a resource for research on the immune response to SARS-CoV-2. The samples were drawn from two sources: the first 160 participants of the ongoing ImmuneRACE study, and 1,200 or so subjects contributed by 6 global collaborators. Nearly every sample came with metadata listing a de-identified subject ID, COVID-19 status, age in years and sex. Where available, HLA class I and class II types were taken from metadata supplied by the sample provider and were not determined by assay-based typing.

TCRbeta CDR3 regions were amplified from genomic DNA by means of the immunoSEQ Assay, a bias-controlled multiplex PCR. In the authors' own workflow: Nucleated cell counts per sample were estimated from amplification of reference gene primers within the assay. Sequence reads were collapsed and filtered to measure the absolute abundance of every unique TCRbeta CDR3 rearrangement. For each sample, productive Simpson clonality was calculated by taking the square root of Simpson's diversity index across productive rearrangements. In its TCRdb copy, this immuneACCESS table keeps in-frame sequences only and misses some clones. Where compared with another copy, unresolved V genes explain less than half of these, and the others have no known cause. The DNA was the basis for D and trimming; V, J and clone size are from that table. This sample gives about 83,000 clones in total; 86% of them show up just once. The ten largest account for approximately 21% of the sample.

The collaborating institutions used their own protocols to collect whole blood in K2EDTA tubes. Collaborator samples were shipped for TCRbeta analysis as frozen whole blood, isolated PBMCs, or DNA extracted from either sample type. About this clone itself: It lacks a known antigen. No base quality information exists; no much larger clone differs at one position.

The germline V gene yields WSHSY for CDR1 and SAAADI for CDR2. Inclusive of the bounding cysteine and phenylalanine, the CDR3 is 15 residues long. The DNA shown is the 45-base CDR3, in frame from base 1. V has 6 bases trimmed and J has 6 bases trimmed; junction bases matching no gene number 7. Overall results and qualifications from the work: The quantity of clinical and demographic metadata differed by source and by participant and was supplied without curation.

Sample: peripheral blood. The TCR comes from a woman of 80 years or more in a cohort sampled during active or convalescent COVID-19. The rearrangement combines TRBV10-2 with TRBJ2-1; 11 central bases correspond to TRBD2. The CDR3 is CASSATSGSLNEQFF. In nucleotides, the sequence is TGCGCCAGCAGCGCTACTAGCGGGAGTCTCAATGAGCAGTTCTTC.